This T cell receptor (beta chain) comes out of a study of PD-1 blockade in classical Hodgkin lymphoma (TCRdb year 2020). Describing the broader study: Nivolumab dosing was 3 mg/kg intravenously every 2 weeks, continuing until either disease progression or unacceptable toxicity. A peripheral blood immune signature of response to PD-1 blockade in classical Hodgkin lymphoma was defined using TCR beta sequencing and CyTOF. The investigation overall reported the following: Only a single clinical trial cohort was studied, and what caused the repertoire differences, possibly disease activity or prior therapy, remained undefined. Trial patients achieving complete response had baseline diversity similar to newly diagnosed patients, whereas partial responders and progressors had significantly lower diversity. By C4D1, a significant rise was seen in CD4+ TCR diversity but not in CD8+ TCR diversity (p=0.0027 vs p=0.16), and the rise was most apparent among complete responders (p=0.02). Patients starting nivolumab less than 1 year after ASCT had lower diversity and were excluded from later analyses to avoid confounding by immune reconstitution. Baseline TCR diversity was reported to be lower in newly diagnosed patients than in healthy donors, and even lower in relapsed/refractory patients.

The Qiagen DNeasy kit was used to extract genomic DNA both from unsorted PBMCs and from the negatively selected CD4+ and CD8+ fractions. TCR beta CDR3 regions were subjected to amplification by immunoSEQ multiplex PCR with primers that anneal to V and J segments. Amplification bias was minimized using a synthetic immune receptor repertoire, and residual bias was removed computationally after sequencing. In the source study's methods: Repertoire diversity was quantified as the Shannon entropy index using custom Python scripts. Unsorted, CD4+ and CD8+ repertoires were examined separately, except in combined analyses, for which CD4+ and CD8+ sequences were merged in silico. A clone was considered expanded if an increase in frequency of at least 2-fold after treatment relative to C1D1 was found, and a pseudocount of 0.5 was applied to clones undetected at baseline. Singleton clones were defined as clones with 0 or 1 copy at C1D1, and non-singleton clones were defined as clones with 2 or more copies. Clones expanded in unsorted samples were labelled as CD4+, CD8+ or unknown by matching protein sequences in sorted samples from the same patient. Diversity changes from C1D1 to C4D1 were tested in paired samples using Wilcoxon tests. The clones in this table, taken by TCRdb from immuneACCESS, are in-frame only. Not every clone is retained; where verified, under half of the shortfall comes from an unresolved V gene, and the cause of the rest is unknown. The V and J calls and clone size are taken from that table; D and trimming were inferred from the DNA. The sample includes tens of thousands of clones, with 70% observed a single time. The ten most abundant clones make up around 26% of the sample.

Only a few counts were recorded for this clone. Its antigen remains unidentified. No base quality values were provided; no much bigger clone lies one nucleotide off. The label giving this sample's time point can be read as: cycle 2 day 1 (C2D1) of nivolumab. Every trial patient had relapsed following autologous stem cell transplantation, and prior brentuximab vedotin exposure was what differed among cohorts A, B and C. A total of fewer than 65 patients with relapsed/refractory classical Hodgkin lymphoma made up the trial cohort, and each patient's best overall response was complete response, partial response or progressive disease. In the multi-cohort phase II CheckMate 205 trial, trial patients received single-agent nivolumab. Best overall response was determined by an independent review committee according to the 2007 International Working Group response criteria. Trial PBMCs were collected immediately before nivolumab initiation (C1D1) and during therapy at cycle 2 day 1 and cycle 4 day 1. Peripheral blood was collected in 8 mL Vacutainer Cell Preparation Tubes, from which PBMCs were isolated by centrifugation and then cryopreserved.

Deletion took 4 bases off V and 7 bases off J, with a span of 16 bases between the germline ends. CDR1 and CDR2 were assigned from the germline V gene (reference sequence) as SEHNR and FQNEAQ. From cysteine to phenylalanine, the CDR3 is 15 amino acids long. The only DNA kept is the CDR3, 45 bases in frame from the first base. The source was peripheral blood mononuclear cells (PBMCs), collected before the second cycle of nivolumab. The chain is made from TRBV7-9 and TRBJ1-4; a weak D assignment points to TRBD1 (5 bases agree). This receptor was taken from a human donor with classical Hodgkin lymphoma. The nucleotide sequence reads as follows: TGTGCCAGCAGCTCGAGGACACAATTAAGTGAAAAACTGTTTTTT. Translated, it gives CASSSRTQLSEKLFF. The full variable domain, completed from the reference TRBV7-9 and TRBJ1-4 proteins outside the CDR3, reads DTGVSQNPRHKITKRGQNVTFRCDPISEHNRLYWYRQTLGQGPEFLTYFQNEAQLEKSRLLSDRFSAERPKGSFSTLEIQRTEQGDSAMYLCASSSRTQLSEKLFFGSGTQLSVL.